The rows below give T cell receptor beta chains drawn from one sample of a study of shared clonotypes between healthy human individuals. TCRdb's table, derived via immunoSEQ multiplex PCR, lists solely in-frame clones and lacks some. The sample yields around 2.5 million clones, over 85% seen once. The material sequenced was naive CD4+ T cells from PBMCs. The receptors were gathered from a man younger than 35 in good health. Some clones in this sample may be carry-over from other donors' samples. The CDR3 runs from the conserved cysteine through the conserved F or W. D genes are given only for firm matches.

CASSPLGGRGRMNTEAFF TRBD1 TRBJ1-1 18 TRBV4-1
CASGLRGQGRDEAFF TRBD1 TRBJ1-1 15 TRBV12-5
CASSSKNPTGTGTPREQYF TRBD1 TRBJ2-7 19 TRBV4-1
CASSWSYSNQPQHF NA TRBJ1-5 14 TRBV28
CASSLGGGGQAYEQYF TRBD1 TRBJ2-7 16 TRBV7-9
CASSPKPFYNEQFF NA TRBJ2-1 14 TRBV5-1
CASSADRGNQPQHF TRBD1 TRBJ1-5 14 TRBV2
CAISPPGLAGLTYEQYF TRBD2 TRBJ2-7 17 TRBV10-3
CASSQDWADARAAGNEQFF TRBD2 TRBJ2-1 19 TRBV4-2
CASTRSGGVSDTQYF TRBD2 TRBJ2-3 15 TRBV2
CASSPLRADSGNTIYF NA TRBJ1-3 16 TRBV18
CASSLVGGANEQFF NA TRBJ2-1 14 TRBV7-8
CASSPLIRRQGGEQYF NA TRBJ2-7 16 TRBV7-6
CSARSEETQYF NA TRBJ2-5 11 TRBV20-1
CASSVGGTASGYTF TRBD1 TRBJ1-2 14 TRBV9
CASSGGDSSYNEQFF NA TRBJ2-1 15 TRBV7-9
CASRLGGPGEAFF NA TRBJ1-1 13 TRBV28
CASSLGGAATDTQYF NA TRBJ2-3 15 TRBV7-9
CSVGRDIPYEQYF NA TRBJ2-7 13 TRBV29-1
CASKGTQYF NA TRBJ2-3 9 TRBV2
CASSQVVGTNTGELFF NA TRBJ2-2 16 TRBV14
CASSLDYLASSQYF NA TRBJ2-7 14 TRBV5-5
CASSANRDTEAFF NA TRBJ1-1 13 TRBV5-1
CASSRPQETQYF NA TRBJ2-5 12 TRBV6-6
CASGLGASLFGNEQFF NA TRBJ2-1 16 TRBV7-2
CASSLGTGRTYNEQFF NA TRBJ2-1 16 TRBV7-9
CASSGGQGQPQHF NA TRBJ1-5 13 TRBV7-6
CASSEHGLVNQPQHF NA TRBJ1-5 15 TRBV9
CASTKGDVTDTQYF NA TRBJ2-3 14 TRBV5-1
CASSVQDEQFF NA TRBJ2-1 11 TRBV7-9
CASRKPGRDTEAFF NA TRBJ1-1 14 TRBV19
CASSLAGVFMNTEAFF NA TRBJ1-1 16 TRBV5-4
CASSPGASGVLETQYF TRBD2 TRBJ2-5 16 TRBV9
CASSSTGGYEQYF TRBD2 TRBJ2-7 13 TRBV7-3
CASSSDRGAGNTIYF TRBD1 TRBJ1-3 15 TRBV18
CASSLSGATNEKLFF NA TRBJ1-4 15 TRBV28
CASTSYGQGETQYF TRBD1 TRBJ2-5 14 TRBV2
CASSVGPPDEQYF NA TRBJ2-7 13 TRBV9
CASSVSSGRADTQYF TRBD2 TRBJ2-3 15 TRBV2
CASSYGQGRKRNQPQHF TRBD1 TRBJ1-5 17 TRBV9
CASSMPGTNYGYTF NA TRBJ1-2 14 TRBV19
CASSFRSAGAQETQYF NA TRBJ2-5 16 TRBV27